These 21 T cell receptor beta chains were sequenced from one sample in a study of CD8+ T cells in alopecia areata. Once RNA had been extracted, it was reverse transcribed into cDNA to act as the sequencing template. Libraries were prepared by immunoSEQ multiplex PCR; TCRdb keeps only in-frame clonotypes and omits some of them. This table holds 200,000 or so clones, roughly 50% found once. The specimen was CD8+ T cells sorted from blood. The receptors stem from a human donor in good health.

The gene calls are TRBV2 and TRBJ2-3; D unresolved. Trimming removed 1 base at V and 3 bases at J, with 14 bases between. Per the germline V gene, CDR1 is SNHLY and CDR2 is FYNNEI. The CDR3 has 16 residues. The CDR3, as DNA: TGTGCCAGCAGTGAAGGGGTGGGCCCCCCAACAGATACGCAGTATTTT. Its protein is CASSEGVGPPTDTQYF. Using reference TRBV2 and TRBJ2-3 for the parts outside the CDR3, the full variable domain is EPEVTQTPSHQVTQMGQEVILRCVPISNHLYFYWYRQILGQKVEFLVSFYNNEISEKSEIFDDQFSVERPDGSNFTLKIRSTKLEDSAMYFCASSEGVGPPTDTQYFGPGTRLTVL.

The CDR3 reads CASSRDGNTIYF. CDR3 sequence (DNA): TGTGCCAGCAGTCGGGACGGAAACACCATATATTTT. The chain links TRBV2 to TRBJ1-3; TRBD1 might be the D (5 bases). V was trimmed by 5 bases and J by 4 bases, leaving 6 bases between them. The CDR3 runs to 12 residues. Germline loops: CDR1 SNHLY, CDR2 FYNNEI.

This clone was seen only a few times. The rearrangement links TRBV29-1 to TRBJ2-2; D is undetermined. From germline, CDR1 is SQVTM and CDR2 ANQGSEA. The germline V and J ends were trimmed by 7 bases and 1 base, with 10 bases remaining between them. There are 13 residues in the CDR3. CDR3 coding DNA: TGCAGCGCCGACACCTTGAACACCGGGGAGCTGTTTTTT. This translates into CSADTLNTGELFF.

The rearrangement uses TRBV11-2 and TRBJ2-5; TRBD1 agrees at 7 bases. The CDR3 consists of 13 residues. Germline V gives CDR1 SGHAT, CDR2 FQNNGV. V lost 5 bases and J lost 4; bases outside the gene matches: 4. The CDR3 loop is CASSPRTGETQYF. CDR3 nucleotide sequence: TGTGCCAGCAGCCCCCGGACAGGAGAGACCCAGTACTTC.

The V call is TRBV6-5, the J call TRBJ2-7, with 10 bases identical to TRBD2. V lost 4 bases and J lost 3; bases outside the gene matches: 0. The CDR3 is 13 amino acids. Per the germline V gene, CDR1 is MNHEY and CDR2 is SVGAGI. For the CDR3, the DNA is TGTGCCAGCAGTTGGACTAGCGGCTACGAGCAGTACTTC. Its protein is CASSWTSGYEQYF.

This clone turned up a few times. The rearrangement joins TRBV6-1 to TRBJ2-1; 13 bases agree with TRBD2. Germline assignment: CDR1 MNHNS and CDR2 SASEGT. J lost 8 bases, V lost 6 bases, and 4 bases had no gene match. The CDR3 length is 14 residues. The CDR3 loop is CASSAGLAGDEQFF. The CDR3 nucleotides read TGTGCCAGCAGCGCCGGACTAGCGGGGGATGAGCAGTTCTTC.

The gene calls are TRBV5-6 and TRBJ1-2; 7 positions agree with TRBD1. Germline values: CDR1 SGHDT, CDR2 YYEEEE. Losses at the gene ends were 4 bases for V and 5 bases for J; bases not matched to a gene: 11. The length of the CDR3 is 15 residues. CDR3 coding DNA: TGTGCCAGCAGCCGAGCTGGGGGACAGTATTATGGCTACACCTTC. It encodes CASSRAGGQYYGYTF.

This clone has a count of ten or more. Other nucleotide sequences in the sample specify the same CDR3. The chain carries TRBV6-6 and TRBJ1-3; the D is unclear. The V gene's germline CDR1 is MNHNY and CDR2 SVGAGI (reference sequence). V dropped 6 bases and J dropped 5 bases, with 8 bases sitting between them. This CDR3 has 12 amino acids. The DNA for the CDR3 is TGTGCCAGCAGCCGCCCCCGAAACACCATATATTTT. Translated: CASSRPRNTIYF.

As concerns this clone: An end of the junction differs from the germline gene, which may be a read error. The same CDR3 can be traced to other DNA sequences in this sample. The chain couples TRBV13 to TRBJ2-7; TRBD2 matches at 9 bases. The CDR3 is 15 residues long. Germline assignment: CDR1 PRHDT and CDR2 FYEKMQ (reference sequence). The CDR3 loop reads CASSQSGGPSYEQYF. The CDR3 coding sequence is TGTGCCAGCAGCCAGAGCGGGGGGCCTTCCTACGAGCAATACTTC.

The rearrangement links TRBV7-8 to TRBJ2-7; no reliable D call. With 5 bases removed from V and 2 bases from J, the gap between germline ends came to 10 bases. This CDR3 contains 13 residues. The V gene's germline CDR1 is SGHVS and CDR2 FQNEAQ. CDR3 in DNA: TGTGCCAGCAGCGCTGACACAGCCTACGAGCAGTACTTC. Translating it yields CASSADTAYEQYF. Looking up the rest from reference TRBV7-8 and TRBJ2-7 gives the full variable domain: GAGVSQSPRYKVAKRGQDVALRCDPISGHVSLFWYQQALGQGPEFLTYFQNEAQLDKSGLPSDRFFAERPEGSVSTLKIQRTQQEDSAVYLCASSADTAYEQYFGPGTRLTVT.

This chain links TRBV18 with TRBJ2-5; no clear D gene. Looked up from germline, CDR1 is KGHSH and CDR2 is LQKENI. V was trimmed by 2 bases and J by 2 bases, leaving 12 bases between them. The CDR3 extends over 15 amino acids. Here the CDR3 DNA reads TGTGCCAGCTCACCAGGGTCGGAGAAGCAAGAGACCCAGTACTTC. This encodes CASSPGSEKQETQYF. Variable domain in full (rest from reference TRBV18 and TRBJ2-5): NAGVMQNPRHLVRRRGQEARLRCSPMKGHSHVYWYRQLPEEGLKFMVYLQKENIIDESGMPKERFSAEFPKEGPSILRIQQVVRGDSAAYFCASSPGSEKQETQYFGPGTRLLVL.

The chain uses TRBV7-9 and TRBJ1-5, with D possibly TRBD1 on 5 matching bases. Germline V gene data show CDR1 as SEHNR and CDR2 as FQNEAQ (reference sequence). The CDR3 runs 13 residues. V was trimmed by 7 bases and J by 4 bases, leaving 11 bases between them. The CDR3 bases are TGTGCCAGCACCCGGGGGGGGAATCAGCCCCAGCATTTT. This encodes CASTRGGNQPQHF.

The rearrangement links TRBV4-1 to TRBJ2-5; 8 nucleotides align to TRBD2. V shed 0 bases and J 1 base; nucleotides not matched to a gene: 7. The CDR3 is 17 residues long. Germline V gives CDR1 MGHRA, CDR2 YSYEKL. The CDR3 bases are TGCGCCAGCAGCCAAGATACCCAGCGGGGGACCCAAGAGACCCAGTACTTC. Its translation is CASSQDTQRGTQETQYF.

The chain links TRBV5-1 to TRBJ2-5; the D is unclear. The germline gives CDR1 SGHRS, CDR2 YFSETQ. V dropped 4 bases and J dropped 1 base, with 14 bases sitting between them. This CDR3 is built from 15 residues. CDR3 protein: CASSPDLALQETQYF. The CDR3 bases are TGCGCCAGCAGCCCAGACCTTGCCCTCCAAGAGACCCAGTACTTC.

V is TRBV5-6 and J is TRBJ2-7; 9 bases match TRBD2. J lost 2 bases, V lost 4 bases, and 7 bases had no gene match. There are 15 residues in the CDR3. CDR1 is SGHDT, CDR2 YYEEEE, per germline. CDR3 sequence reads: CASSLGGGGAYEQYF. CDR3 DNA: TGTGCCAGCAGCCTGGGAGGCGGGGGGGCCTACGAGCAGTACTTC.

As for this clone: Other DNA sequences within the sample encode an identical CDR3. The chain joins TRBV29-1 to TRBJ2-5; 7 bases map to TRBD2. After removal of 3 bases from V and 5 bases from J, the junction contained 3 bases not matched to a gene. The germline CDR1 and CDR2 sequences are SQVTM and ANQGSEA. This CDR3 is built from 12 residues. The DNA of the CDR3 is TGCAGCGTTGAGGAGGGAGGGGAGACCCAGTACTTC. Amino acids: CSVEEGGETQYF. Using reference TRBV29-1 and TRBJ2-5 for the parts outside the CDR3, the full variable domain is SAVISQKPSRDICQRGTSLTIQCQVDSQVTMMFWYRQQPGQSLTLIATANQGSEATYESGFVIDKFPISRPNLTFSTLTVSNMSPEDSSIYLCSVEEGGETQYFGPGTRLLVL.

The chain links TRBV5-4 to TRBJ2-1; 12 nucleotides align to TRBD2. Looked up from germline, CDR1 is SGHNT and CDR2 is YYREEE (reference sequence). The CDR3 covers 17 residues. V was pared by 3 bases and J by 7 bases, with 11 bases of the junction left unmatched. In DNA, the CDR3 is TGTGCCAGCAGCTCGGGACTAGCGGGTTCCACGGGGAATGAGCAGTTCTTC. It specifies CASSSGLAGSTGNEQFF.

The V and J genes are TRBV6-5 and TRBJ2-5, with 7 bases identical to TRBD1. Germline loops: CDR1 MNHEY, CDR2 SVGAGI. J was trimmed by 5 bases and V by 5 bases; bases with no gene match: 11. The CDR3 runs 15 residues. As DNA, the CDR3 is TGTGCCAGCAGTAAACGGGACAGCTCTCGGGAGACCCAGTACTTC. Protein product: CASSKRDSSRETQYF.

The J gene is TRBJ1-2, the V gene TRBV29-1; D not certain. CDR1 SQVTM and CDR2 ANQGSEA come from the germline V gene. This CDR3 is 12 amino acids long. The germline V and J ends were trimmed by 5 bases and 4 bases, with 11 bases remaining between them. The CDR3 DNA reads TGCAGCGTTTTTATCGGTGCCTATGGCTACACCTTC. Protein sequence: CSVFIGAYGYTF.

This sequence joins TRBV15 and TRBJ1-4; D gene ambiguous. The length of the CDR3 is 13 residues. Germline loops: CDR1 LNHNV, CDR2 YYDKDF (reference sequence). Trimming removed 5 bases at V and 4 bases at J, with 8 bases between. The CDR3 DNA follows: TGTGCCACCAGCGAGGGAGTTAATGAAAAACTGTTTTTT. This gives the protein CATSEGVNEKLFF.

The chain employs TRBV14 and TRBJ2-3; weak D call: TRBD2 (6 bases). V was pared by 5 bases and J by 2 bases, with 14 bases between. Per germline, CDR1 SGHDN and CDR2 FVKESK. This CDR3 contains 15 residues. As DNA, the CDR3 is TGTGCCAGCAGCGACATCGGGAGTATCACAGATACGCAGTATTTT. Translation: CASSDIGSITDTQYF.